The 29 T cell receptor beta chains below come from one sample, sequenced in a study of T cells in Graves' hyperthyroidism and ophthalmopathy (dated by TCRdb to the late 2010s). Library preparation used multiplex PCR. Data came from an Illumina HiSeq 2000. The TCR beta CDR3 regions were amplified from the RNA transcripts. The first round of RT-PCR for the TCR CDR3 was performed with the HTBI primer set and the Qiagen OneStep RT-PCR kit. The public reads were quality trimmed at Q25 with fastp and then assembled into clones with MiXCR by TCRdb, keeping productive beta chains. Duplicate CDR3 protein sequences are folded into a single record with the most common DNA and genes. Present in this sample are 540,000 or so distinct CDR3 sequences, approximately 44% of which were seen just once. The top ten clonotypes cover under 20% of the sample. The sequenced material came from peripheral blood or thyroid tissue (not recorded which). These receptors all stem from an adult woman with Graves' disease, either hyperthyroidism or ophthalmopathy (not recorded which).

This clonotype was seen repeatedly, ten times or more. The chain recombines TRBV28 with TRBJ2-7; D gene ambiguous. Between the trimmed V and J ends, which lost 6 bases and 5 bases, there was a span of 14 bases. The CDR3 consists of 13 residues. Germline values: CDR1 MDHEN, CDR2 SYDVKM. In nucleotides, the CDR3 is TGTGCCAGCAGGCCCGGGTGGAGAGACGAGCAGTACTTC. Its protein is CASRPGWRDEQYF.

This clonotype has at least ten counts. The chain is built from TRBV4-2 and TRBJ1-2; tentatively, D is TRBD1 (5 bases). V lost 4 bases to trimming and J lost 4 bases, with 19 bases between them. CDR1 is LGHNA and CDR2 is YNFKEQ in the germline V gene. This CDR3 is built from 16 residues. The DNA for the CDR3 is TGTGCCAGCAGCCGGGAGGGGAGAGATCTACGCTATGGCTACACCTTC. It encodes CASSREGRDLRYGYTF.

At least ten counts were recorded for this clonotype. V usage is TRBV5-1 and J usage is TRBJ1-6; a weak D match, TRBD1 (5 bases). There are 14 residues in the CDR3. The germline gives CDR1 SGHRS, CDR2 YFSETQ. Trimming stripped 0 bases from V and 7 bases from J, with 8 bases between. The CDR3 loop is CASSLEGLNSPLHF. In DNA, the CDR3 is TGCGCCAGCAGCTTGGAGGGGTTGAATTCACCCCTCCACTTT.

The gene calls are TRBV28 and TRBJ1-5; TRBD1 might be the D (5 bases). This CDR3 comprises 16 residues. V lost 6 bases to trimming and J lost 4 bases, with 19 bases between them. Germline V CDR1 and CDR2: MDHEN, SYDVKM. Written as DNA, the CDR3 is TGTGCCAGCAGAAACGCCCCGGGACGGTATAATCAGCCCCAGCATTTT. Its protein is CASRNAPGRYNQPQHF.

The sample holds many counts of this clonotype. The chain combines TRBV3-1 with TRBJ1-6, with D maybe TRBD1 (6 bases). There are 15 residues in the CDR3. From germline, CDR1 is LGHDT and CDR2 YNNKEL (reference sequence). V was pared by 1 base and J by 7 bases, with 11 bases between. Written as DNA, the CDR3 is TGTGCCAGCAGCCAAGTGGACAGTCTCAATTCACCCCTCCACTTT. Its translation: CASSQVDSLNSPLHF.

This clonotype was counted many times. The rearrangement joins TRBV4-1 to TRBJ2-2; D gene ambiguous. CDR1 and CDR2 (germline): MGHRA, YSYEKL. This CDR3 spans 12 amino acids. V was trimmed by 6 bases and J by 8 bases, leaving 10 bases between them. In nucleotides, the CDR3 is TGCGCCAGCAGTCGGGTTTATGGGGAGCTGTTTTTT. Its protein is CASSRVYGELFF.

DNA of the CDR3: TGTGCCACCAGCAGAGATCTACGGGGGCGGTTGAGCAATCAGCCCCAGCATTTT. Translation: CATSRDLRGRLSNQPQHF. V gene TRBV15 combines with J gene TRBJ1-5; TRBD1 is a possible D gene (6 bases). The CDR3 is made up of 18 amino acids. The V end was cut by 0 bases, the J end by 1 base, with 16 bases between. The germline CDR1 and CDR2 sequences are LNHNV and YYDKDF (reference sequence). The full variable domain, its missing parts supplied by reference TRBV15 and TRBJ1-5, is DAMVIQNPRYQVTQFGKPVTLSCSQTLNHNVMYWYQQKSSQAPKLLFHYYDKDFNNEADTPDNFQSRRPNTSFCFLDIRSPGLGDTAMYLCATSRDLRGRLSNQPQHFGDGTRLSIL.

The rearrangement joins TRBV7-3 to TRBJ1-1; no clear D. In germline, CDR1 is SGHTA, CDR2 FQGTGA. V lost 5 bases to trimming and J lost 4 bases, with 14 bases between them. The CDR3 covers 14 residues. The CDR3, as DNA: TGTGCCAGCAGCGAAGCTTCGATGGGCACTGAAGCTTTCTTT. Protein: CASSEASMGTEAFF.

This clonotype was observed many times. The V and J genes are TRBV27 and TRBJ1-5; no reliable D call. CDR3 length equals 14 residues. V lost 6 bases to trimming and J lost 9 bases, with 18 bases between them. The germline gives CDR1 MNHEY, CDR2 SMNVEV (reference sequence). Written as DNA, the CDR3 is TGTGCCAGCAGCCCTCTGGACGGTGGTTCGCCCCAGCATTTT. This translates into CASSPLDGGSPQHF.

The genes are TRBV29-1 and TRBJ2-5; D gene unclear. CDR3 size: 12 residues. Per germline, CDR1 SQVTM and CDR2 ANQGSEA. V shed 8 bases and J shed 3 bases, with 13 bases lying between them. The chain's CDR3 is CSRSMSEETQYF. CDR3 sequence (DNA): TGCAGCAGGTCTATGTCGGAAGAGACCCAGTACTTC.

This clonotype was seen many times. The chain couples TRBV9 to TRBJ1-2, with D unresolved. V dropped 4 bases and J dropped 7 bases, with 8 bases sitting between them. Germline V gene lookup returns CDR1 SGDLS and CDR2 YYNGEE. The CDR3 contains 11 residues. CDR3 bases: TGTGCCAGCAGCCAAATGGGTGGCTACACCTTC. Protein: CASSQMGGYTF.

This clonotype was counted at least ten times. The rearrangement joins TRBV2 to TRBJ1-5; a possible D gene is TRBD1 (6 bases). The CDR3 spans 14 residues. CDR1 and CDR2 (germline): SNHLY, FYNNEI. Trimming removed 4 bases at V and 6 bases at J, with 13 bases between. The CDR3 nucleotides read TGTGCCAGCAGTGGAGGGGGACGGGGTCAGCCCCAGCATTTT. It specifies CASSGGGRGQPQHF.

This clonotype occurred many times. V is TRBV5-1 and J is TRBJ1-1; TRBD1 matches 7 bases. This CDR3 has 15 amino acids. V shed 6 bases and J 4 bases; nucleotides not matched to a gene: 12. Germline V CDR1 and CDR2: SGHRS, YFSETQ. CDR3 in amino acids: CASKVQGSVGTEAFF. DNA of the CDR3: TGCGCCAGCAAGGTACAGGGGAGTGTAGGCACTGAAGCTTTCTTT.

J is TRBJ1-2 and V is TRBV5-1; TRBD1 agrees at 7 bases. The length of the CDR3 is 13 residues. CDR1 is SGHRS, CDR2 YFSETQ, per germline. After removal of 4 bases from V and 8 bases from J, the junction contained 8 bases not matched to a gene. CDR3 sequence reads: CASSLDRAGGYTF. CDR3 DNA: TGCGCCAGCAGCCTAGACAGGGCGGGAGGCTACACCTTC. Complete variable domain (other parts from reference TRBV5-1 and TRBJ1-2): KAGVTQTPRYLIKTRGQQVTLSCSPISGHRSVSWYQQTPGQGLQFLFEYFSETQRNKGNFPGRFSGRQFSNSRSEMNVSTLELGDSALYLCASSLDRAGGYTFGSGTRLTVV.

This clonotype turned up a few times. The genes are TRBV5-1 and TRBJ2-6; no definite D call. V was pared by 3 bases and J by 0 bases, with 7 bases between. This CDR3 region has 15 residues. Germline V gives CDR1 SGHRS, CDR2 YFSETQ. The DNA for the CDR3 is TGCGCCAGCAGCTCCGAGGCCTCTGGGGCCAACGTCCTGACTTTC. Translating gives CASSSEASGANVLTF.

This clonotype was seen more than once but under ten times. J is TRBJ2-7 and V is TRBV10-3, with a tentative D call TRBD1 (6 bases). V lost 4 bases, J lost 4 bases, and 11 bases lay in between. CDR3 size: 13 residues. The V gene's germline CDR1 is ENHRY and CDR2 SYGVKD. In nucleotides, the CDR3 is TGTGCCATCAGTGTTCAGGGGCAGTACGAGCAGTACTTC. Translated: CAISVQGQYEQYF.

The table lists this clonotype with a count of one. CDR3 amino acids: CSVAGGPGTQYF. In DNA form, the CDR3 reads TGCAGCGTTGCGGGAGGGCCAGGGACCCAGTACTTC. This chain uses TRBV29-1 with TRBJ2-5, with TRBD2 matching over 8 bases. The V gene's germline CDR1 is SQVTM and CDR2 ANQGSEA. The length of the CDR3 is 12 residues. V dropped 4 bases and J dropped 7; count of bases not matched to a gene: 5.

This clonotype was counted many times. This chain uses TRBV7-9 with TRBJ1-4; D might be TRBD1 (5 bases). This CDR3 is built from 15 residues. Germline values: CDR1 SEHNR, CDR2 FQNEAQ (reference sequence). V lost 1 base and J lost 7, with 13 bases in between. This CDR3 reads CASSLVGEGREKLFF. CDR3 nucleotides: TGTGCCAGCAGCTTAGTCGGGGAGGGACGTGAAAAACTGTTTTTT.

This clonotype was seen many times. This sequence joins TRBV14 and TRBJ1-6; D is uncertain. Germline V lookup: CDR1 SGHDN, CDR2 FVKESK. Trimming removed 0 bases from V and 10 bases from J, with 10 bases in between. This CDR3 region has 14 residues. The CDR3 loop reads CASSQDNWFSPLHF. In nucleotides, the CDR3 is TGTGCCAGCAGCCAAGATAACTGGTTCTCACCCCTCCACTTT.

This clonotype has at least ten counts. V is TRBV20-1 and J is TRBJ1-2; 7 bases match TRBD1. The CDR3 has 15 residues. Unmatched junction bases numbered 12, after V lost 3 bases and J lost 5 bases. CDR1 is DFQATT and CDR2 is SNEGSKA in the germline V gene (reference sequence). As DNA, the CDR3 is TGCAGTGCTAGTACCAGGGGGATTTCCCTTTATGGCTACACCTTC. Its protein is CSASTRGISLYGYTF.

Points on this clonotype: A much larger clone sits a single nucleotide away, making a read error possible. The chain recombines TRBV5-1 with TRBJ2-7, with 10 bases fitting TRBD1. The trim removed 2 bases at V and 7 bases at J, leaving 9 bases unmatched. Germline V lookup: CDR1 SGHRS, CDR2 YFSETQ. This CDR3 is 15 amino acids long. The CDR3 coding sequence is TGCGCCAGCAGCTTTACCGGGACAGGGGAGTTAGAGCAGTACTTC. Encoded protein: CASSFTGTGELEQYF. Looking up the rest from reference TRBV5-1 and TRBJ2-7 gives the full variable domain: KAGVTQTPRYLIKTRGQQVTLSCSPISGHRSVSWYQQTPGQGLQFLFEYFSETQRNKGNFPGRFSGRQFSNSRSEMNVSTLELGDSALYLCASSFTGTGELEQYFGPGTRLTVT.

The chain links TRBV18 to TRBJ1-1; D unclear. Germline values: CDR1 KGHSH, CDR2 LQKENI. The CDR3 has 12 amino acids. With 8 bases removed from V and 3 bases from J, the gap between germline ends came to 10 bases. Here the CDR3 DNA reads TGTGCCAGCCCACTCCGAGACACTGAAGCTTTCTTT. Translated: CASPLRDTEAFF.

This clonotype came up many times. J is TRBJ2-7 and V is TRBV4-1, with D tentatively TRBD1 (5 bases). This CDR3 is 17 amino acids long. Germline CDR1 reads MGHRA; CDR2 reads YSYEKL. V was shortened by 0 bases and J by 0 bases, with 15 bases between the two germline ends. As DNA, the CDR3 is TGCGCCAGCAGCCAAGAAGGGGCAGGGCACTTCTCCTACGAGCAGTACTTC. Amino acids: CASSQEGAGHFSYEQYF.

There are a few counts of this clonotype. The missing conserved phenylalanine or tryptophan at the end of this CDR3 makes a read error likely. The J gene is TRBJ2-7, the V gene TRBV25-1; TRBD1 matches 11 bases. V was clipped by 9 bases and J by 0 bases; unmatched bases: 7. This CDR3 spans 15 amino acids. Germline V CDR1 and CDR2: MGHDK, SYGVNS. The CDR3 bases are TGTGCCAGTGGTACCGGGACAGGGGGCTCCTACGAGCAGTACCTC. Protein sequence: CASGTGTGGSYEQYL.

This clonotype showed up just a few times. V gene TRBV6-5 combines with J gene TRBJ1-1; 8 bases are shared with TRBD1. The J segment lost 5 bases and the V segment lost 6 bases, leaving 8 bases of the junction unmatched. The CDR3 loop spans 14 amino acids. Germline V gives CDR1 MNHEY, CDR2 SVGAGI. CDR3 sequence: CASRGQGRRTEAFF. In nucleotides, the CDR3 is TGTGCCAGCAGAGGACAGGGCAGACGGACTGAAGCTTTCTTT.

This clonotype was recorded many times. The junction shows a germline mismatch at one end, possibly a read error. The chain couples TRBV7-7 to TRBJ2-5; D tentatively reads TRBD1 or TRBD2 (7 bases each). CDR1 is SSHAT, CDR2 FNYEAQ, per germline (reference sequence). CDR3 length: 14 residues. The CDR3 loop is CASSTQGGQETQYF. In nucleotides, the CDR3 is TGTGCTAGCAGCACTCAGGGGGGGCAAGAGACCCAGTACTTC. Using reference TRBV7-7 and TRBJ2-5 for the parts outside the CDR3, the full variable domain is GAGVSQSPRYKVTKRGQDVTLRCDPISSHATLYWYQQALGQGPEFLTYFNYEAQPDKSGLPSDRFSAERPEGSISTLTIQRTEQRDSAMYRCASSTQGGQETQYFGPGTRLLVL.

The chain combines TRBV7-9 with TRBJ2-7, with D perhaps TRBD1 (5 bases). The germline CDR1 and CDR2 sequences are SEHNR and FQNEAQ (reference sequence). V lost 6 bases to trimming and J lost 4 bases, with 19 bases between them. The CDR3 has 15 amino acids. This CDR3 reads CASSLPAEDSYEQYF. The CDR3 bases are TGTGCCAGCAGTTTGCCCGCGGAAGACAGTTACGAGCAGTACTTC.

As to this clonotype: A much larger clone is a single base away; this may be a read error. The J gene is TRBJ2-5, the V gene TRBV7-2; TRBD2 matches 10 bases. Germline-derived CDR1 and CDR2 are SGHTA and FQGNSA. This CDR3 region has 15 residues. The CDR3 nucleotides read TGCGCCAGCAGCTTAATCGGGACTAGCGAAGAGACCCAGTGCTTC. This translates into CASSLIGTSEETQCF. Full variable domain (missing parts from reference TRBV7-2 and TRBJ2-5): GAGVSQSPSNKVTEKGKDVELRCDPISGHTALYWYRQSLGQGLEFLIYFQGNSAPDKSGLPSDRFSAERTGGSVSTLTIQRTQQEDSAVYLCASSLIGTSEETQCFGPGTRLLVL.

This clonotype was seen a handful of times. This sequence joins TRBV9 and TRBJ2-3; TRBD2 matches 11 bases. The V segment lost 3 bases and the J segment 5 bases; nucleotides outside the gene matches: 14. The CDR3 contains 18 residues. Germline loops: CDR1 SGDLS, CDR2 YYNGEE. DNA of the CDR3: TGTGCCAGCAGCGCGTACCCTACTAGCGGGAGTCAGAAAGATACGCAGTATTTT. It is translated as CASSAYPTSGSQKDTQYF.